This T cell receptor (beta chain) is drawn from a study of blood T cell repertoires in COVID-19. On the study more broadly: Samples representing acute and convalescent COVID-19 were sourced from the United States, Italy and Spain. Sources were T cells, B-cell-depleted T cells, or PBMCs; the material itself was cDNA or gDNA.

Trimming removed 3 bases from V and 3 bases from J, with 15 bases in between. Germline CDR1 and CDR2: DFQATT and SNEGSKA (reference sequence). This CDR3 region has 14 residues. Per the authors' pipeline: Estimated nucleated cell counts came from reference gene primer amplification. The data were produced by immunoSEQ multiplex PCR, yet TCRdb's version contains in-frame clones alone and is incomplete. V, J and clone size derive from that table, while D and trimming were established from the DNA sequence. The top ten hold approximately 17% of the sample, which has 57,000 or so clones, 84% seen once. The sequenced sample was peripheral blood. The V call is TRBV20-1, the J call TRBJ2-7; D may be TRBD1 (6 bases). The TCR was taken from a man aged 65-85 years with active COVID-19. In DNA form, the CDR3 reads TGCAGTGCTAGTGAGCCGGGACAACTCTACGAGCAGTACTTC. Its translation: CSASEPGQLYEQYF.